This T cell receptor beta chain came from a study of T cells after yellow fever vaccination. Study results and caveats: Clones from primary vaccination mostly reappeared after the booster (around 96% CD4, about 88% CD8). There was a possibility that FACS-sorted repertoires contained abundant clonotypes contaminating from the bulk population.

This clonotype was found many times. The antigen remains undetermined. V was trimmed by 4 bases and J by 6 bases, leaving 10 bases between them. CDR3 length: 13 residues. Per the germline V gene, CDR1 is SGHTA and CDR2 is FQGTGA. A process of 5'RACE template switching, which added a universal primer site and UMIs, was used to make TCR cDNA. TCRdb itself ran the 5' RACE reads through MiXCR, one entry per CDR3 protein. This sample carries around 200,000 distinct CDR3 sequences, around 10% of them seen once, and the ten largest clones take 35% to 40%. The receptor was isolated from a man younger than 35 who received the YFV17D yellow fever vaccine. The source material was CD8+ T cells sorted from PBMCs, sampled 15 days after the yellow fever booster vaccination. The rearrangement joins TRBV7-3 to TRBJ2-1; tentative D call: TRBD2 (6 bases). The CDR3 protein is CASSSIGGNEQFF. The CDR3 nucleotides read TGTGCCAGCAGCTCTATCGGGGGCAATGAGCAGTTCTTC.